These 24 T cell receptor beta chains were all obtained from the same sample, sequenced in a study of blood T cell repertoires in COVID-19. Sequencing was performed with immunoSEQ multiplex PCR; in TCRdb, only in-frame clones are kept and a portion is missing. In the table there are hundreds of thousands of clones, approximately 83% of which are singletons. Material: peripheral blood. The receptors come from a woman aged 50 to 60 with acute or convalescent COVID-19.

This clone was observed a handful of times. This chain joins TRBV7-9 and TRBJ2-7, with TRBD1 as a possible D gene (6 bases). The CDR3 has 15 residues. Trimming took 2 bases from V and 6 from J, leaving 17 bases between them. In germline, CDR1 is SEHNR, CDR2 FQNEAQ (reference sequence). This CDR3 is CASSLQGRASGEQYF. In nucleotides, the CDR3 is TGTGCCAGCAGCTTACAGGGGCGGGCGTCGGGCGAGCAGTACTTC.

This chain uses TRBV6-6 with TRBJ2-5; 9 positions match TRBD1. The CDR3 covers 13 residues. Trimming cost V 6 bases and J 3 bases; bases outside gene matches: 2. Germline lookup yields CDR1 MNHNY and CDR2 SVGAGI (reference sequence). The CDR3, as DNA: TGTGCCAGCAGCAGGACAGGGGAAGAGACCCAGTACTTC. This codes for CASSRTGEETQYF.

V gene TRBV11-2 combines with J gene TRBJ1-2, with TRBD1 matching over 7 bases. CDR3 length: 13 amino acids. Germline V gives CDR1 SGHAT, CDR2 FQNNGV. The V segment lost 5 bases and the J segment 8 bases; nucleotides outside the gene matches: 8. The CDR3 reads CASSPAGGGGYTF. The DNA for the CDR3 is TGTGCCAGCAGCCCAGCAGGGGGAGGCGGCTACACCTTC. The complete variable domain, with remaining parts taken from reference TRBV11-2 and TRBJ1-2, reads EAGVAQSPRYKIIEKRQSVAFWCNPISGHATLYWYQQILGQGPKLLIQFQNNGVVDDSQLPKDRFSAERLKGVDSTLKIQPAKLEDSAVYLCASSPAGGGGYTFGSGTRLTVV.

The table lists this clone with a few counts. The chain carries TRBV5-4 and TRBJ1-4; TRBD1 agrees at 7 bases. Germline V gene data show CDR1 as SGHNT and CDR2 as YYREEE (reference sequence). The CDR3 contains 14 residues. The trim removed 4 bases at V and 8 bases at J, leaving 8 bases unmatched. The CDR3 protein is CASSLTGTEEKLFF. The DNA for the CDR3 is TGTGCCAGCAGCCTAACCGGGACAGAGGAAAAACTGTTTTTT.

The rearrangement uses TRBV15 and TRBJ2-3, with D uncertain. The germline V gene has CDR1 LNHNV and CDR2 YYDKDF (reference sequence). This CDR3 is 17 amino acids long. The V end was cut by 0 bases, the J end by 0 bases, with 13 bases between. Here the CDR3 reads CATSRDPVVTSTDTQYF. The CDR3 nucleotides are TGTGCCACCAGCAGAGATCCCGTAGTAACTAGCACAGATACGCAGTATTTT.

V is TRBV5-8 and J is TRBJ2-4, with 8 bases fitting TRBD2. Per germline, CDR1 SGHTS and CDR2 YDEGEE. V was clipped by 6 bases and J by 3 bases; unmatched bases: 8. CDR3 size: 15 residues. CDR3 nucleotides: TGTGCCAGCACCCCAAGGCTAGCGGGCAAAAACATTCAGTACTTC. Encoded protein: CASTPRLAGKNIQYF. Together with reference TRBV5-8 and TRBJ2-4, the CDR3 gives the full variable domain: EAGVTQSPTHLIKTRGQQATLRCSPISGHTSVYWYQQALGLGLQFLLWYDEGEERNRGNFPPRFSGRQFPNYSSELNVNALELEDSALYLCASTPRLAGKNIQYFGAGTRLSVL.

The chain recombines TRBV19 with TRBJ1-2, with a possible D match to TRBD1 (6 bases). CDR3 length equals 19 residues. Germline CDR1 and CDR2: LNHDA and SQIVND (reference sequence). Trimming took 3 bases from V and 5 from J, leaving 28 bases between them. CDR3 sequence: CASSIGQGIFEKLEYGYTF. CDR3 in DNA: TGTGCCAGTAGTATTGGTCAGGGGATCTTTGAGAAACTCGAATATGGCTACACCTTC.

The chain recombines TRBV3-1 (or the pseudogene TRBV3-2) with TRBJ2-7; 7 positions match TRBD2. The germline V gene has CDR1 LGHDT and CDR2 YNNKEL (reference sequence). The ends lost 1 base at V and 13 bases at J; junction bases unmatched: 4. The CDR3 covers 11 residues. CDR3 DNA: TGTGCCAGCAGCCAAGGGACTAGTCCATACTTC. Protein sequence: CASSQGTSPYF.

This clone came up a few times. The chain is built from TRBV2 and TRBJ1-1; 10 bases are shared with TRBD1. Germline CDR1 is SNHLY and CDR2 is FYNNEI. Trimming at V came to 7 bases and at J to 4 bases, leaving 9 bases not matched to a gene. The CDR3 runs 15 residues. Here the CDR3 DNA reads TGTGCCAGCACCCTGACAGGGGGCTATCGCACTGAAGCTTTCTTT. It encodes CASTLTGGYRTEAFF.

This chain connects TRBV6-6 to TRBJ1-1; TRBD1 agrees at 9 bases. Germline CDR1 MNHNY, CDR2 SVGAGI (reference sequence). The CDR3 is made up of 14 amino acids. The ends lost 6 bases at V and 7 bases at J; junction bases unmatched: 9. CDR3 coding DNA: TGTGCCAGCAGCCCCGGGACAGGGAAAGGTGAAGCTTTCTTT. The encoded protein is CASSPGTGKGEAFF.

This clone was seen only a few times. This chain links TRBV29-1 with TRBJ1-2, with D possibly TRBD1 on 5 matching bases. This CDR3 contains 14 residues. Trimming left V 2 bases short and J 4 bases short, with 14 bases between. Germline values: CDR1 SQVTM, CDR2 ANQGSEA. The CDR3 DNA follows: TGCAGCGTTGAATTCGAAGACAGTTCCTATGGCTACACCTTC. As protein: CSVEFEDSSYGYTF.

The V gene is TRBV6-4, the J gene TRBJ2-3; 9 bases are shared with TRBD2. V was clipped by 5 bases and J by 4 bases; unmatched bases: 7. This CDR3 is 15 amino acids long. CDR1 is MRHNA and CDR2 is SNTAGT in the germline V gene. CDR3 loop: CASSKIAGVSDTQYF. CDR3 DNA sequence: TGTGCCAGCAGTAAAATAGCGGGAGTATCAGATACGCAGTATTTT.

The rearrangement joins TRBV9 to TRBJ2-2; 8 bases match TRBD2. Germline V gene data show CDR1 as SGDLS and CDR2 as YYNGEE. After removal of 4 bases from V and 4 bases from J, the junction contained 6 bases not matched to a gene. CDR3 length: 15 amino acids. In DNA, the CDR3 is TGTGCCAGCAGCCCCGGGGGGGGCCCCACCGGGGAGCTGTTTTTT. Translating it yields CASSPGGGPTGELFF.

The V and J genes are TRBV6-2 or TRBV6-3 and TRBJ1-5; D is ambiguous. The germline V and J ends were trimmed by 5 bases and 5 bases, with 10 bases remaining between them. Germline assignment: CDR1 MNHEY and CDR2 SVGEGT. The CDR3 is 13 amino acids. CDR3 sequence: CASSNGVDQPQHF. For the CDR3, the DNA is TGTGCCAGCAGTAATGGAGTTGATCAGCCCCAGCATTTT.

This clone was recorded a few times. The V call is TRBV28, the J call TRBJ1-6; 8 bases agree with TRBD1. V shed 3 bases and J 14 bases; nucleotides not matched to a gene: 3. Germline V gene data show CDR1 as MDHEN and CDR2 as SYDVKM. The CDR3 length is 12 residues. The CDR3 DNA reads TGTGCCAGCAGTTTTATGGACAGGGCCCTCCACTTT. This sequence encodes CASSFMDRALHF.

The chain recombines TRBV28 with TRBJ2-5, with D unclear. The CDR3 loop spans 12 amino acids. V lost 6 bases to trimming and J lost 7 bases, with 12 bases between them. Germline CDR1 is MDHEN and CDR2 is SYDVKM. CDR3 DNA sequence: TGTGCCAGCAGCCCCCTTCTCGGGACCCAGTACTTC. Residues: CASSPLLGTQYF.

The chain recombines TRBV27 with TRBJ1-1; a weak D match, TRBD1 (5 bases). This CDR3 has 12 amino acids. Deletions cut 6 bases from V and 2 bases from J, with 7 bases between. Germline CDR1 is MNHEY and CDR2 is SMNVEV (reference sequence). CDR3: CASRWGNTEAFF. CDR3 nucleotides: TGTGCCAGCAGGTGGGGCAACACTGAAGCTTTCTTT.

The V gene is TRBV24-1, the J gene TRBJ2-2; D is possibly TRBD1 (6 bases). V was cut by 6 bases and J by 4 bases, with 20 bases left in between. Per the germline V gene, CDR1 is KGHDR and CDR2 is SFDVKD. The CDR3 spans 17 residues. DNA for the CDR3: TGTGCCACCAGTCCCCCTCAGGGGACACCTCCCACCGGGGAGCTGTTTTTT. It encodes CATSPPQGTPPTGELFF.

The rearrangement uses TRBV19 and TRBJ2-1; weak D call: TRBD1 (5 bases). V lost 6 bases and J 7 bases, leaving 16 bases between the germline ends. The V gene's germline CDR1 is LNHDA and CDR2 SQIVND (reference sequence). The CDR3 is 14 residues long. In nucleotides, the CDR3 is TGTGCCAGTAGAAACGGACGAGCAGGGAATGAGCAGTTCTTC. Residues: CASRNGRAGNEQFF. Full variable domain (remainder filled in from reference TRBV19 and TRBJ2-1): DGGITQSPKYLFRKEGQNVTLSCEQNLNHDAMYWYRQDPGQGLRLIYYSQIVNDFQKGDIAEGYSVSREKKESFPLTVTSAQKNPTAFYLCASRNGRAGNEQFFGPGTRLTVL.

The chain has TRBV4-2 and TRBJ2-5; D might be TRBD2 (6 bases). V dropped 4 bases and J dropped 0 bases, with 18 bases sitting between them. Germline V CDR1 and CDR2: LGHNA, YNFKEQ. The CDR3 extends over 17 amino acids. The DNA of the CDR3 is TGTGCCAGCAGCCCGACGGGGCGGGGAGCATACCAAGAGACCCAGTACTTC. Amino acids: CASSPTGRGAYQETQYF.

This chain links TRBV4-3 with TRBJ1-3; 7 bases are a match to TRBD1. Germline lookup yields CDR1 LGHNA and CDR2 YSLEER. V lost 0 bases and J lost 3; bases outside the gene matches: 5. The CDR3 sequence is 16 residues long. This CDR3 reads CASSQEATGHGNTIYF. The CDR3 DNA sequence: TGCGCCAGCAGCCAAGAGGCGACAGGGCATGGAAACACCATATATTTT.

CDR3 sequence reads: CASQQGTAYEQYF. In nucleotides, the CDR3 is TGTGCCAGCCAGCAGGGGACGGCCTACGAGCAGTACTTC. The gene calls are TRBV12-3 or TRBV12-4 and TRBJ2-7, with D perhaps TRBD1 (6 bases). The CDR3 runs 13 residues. Trimming removed 8 bases from V and 2 bases from J, with 13 bases in between.

This chain uses TRBV18 with TRBJ1-2, with D hard to call. This CDR3 is 16 amino acids long. Germline-derived CDR1 and CDR2 are KGHSH and LQKENI. V lost 1 base and J 8 bases, leaving 20 bases between the germline ends. The CDR3 DNA reads TGTGCCAGCTCACCACTGAGTCCTCCCGACGTGAGGGGCTACACCTTC. It specifies CASSPLSPPDVRGYTF.

CDR3 residues: CATHRGINYGYTF. In DNA form, the CDR3 reads TGTGCCACCCACAGGGGGATTAACTATGGCTACACCTTC. J is TRBJ1-2 and V is TRBV6-5; 8 bases line up with TRBD1. V was pared by 10 bases and J by 1 base, with 5 bases of the junction left unmatched. Germline loops: CDR1 MNHEY, CDR2 SVGAGI. The CDR3 is made up of 13 amino acids.